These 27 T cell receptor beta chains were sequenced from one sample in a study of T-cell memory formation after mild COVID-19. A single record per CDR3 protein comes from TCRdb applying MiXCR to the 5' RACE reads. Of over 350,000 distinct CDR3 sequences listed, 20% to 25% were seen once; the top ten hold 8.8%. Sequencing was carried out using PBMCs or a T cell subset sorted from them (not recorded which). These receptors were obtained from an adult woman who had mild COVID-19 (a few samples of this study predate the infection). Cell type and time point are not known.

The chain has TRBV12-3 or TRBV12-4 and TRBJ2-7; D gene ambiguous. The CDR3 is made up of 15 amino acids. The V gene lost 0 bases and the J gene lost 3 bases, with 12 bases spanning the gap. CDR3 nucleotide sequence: TGTGCCAGCAGTTTAGCGCCCAGGTACGACTACGAGCAGTACTTC. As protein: CASSLAPRYDYEQYF.

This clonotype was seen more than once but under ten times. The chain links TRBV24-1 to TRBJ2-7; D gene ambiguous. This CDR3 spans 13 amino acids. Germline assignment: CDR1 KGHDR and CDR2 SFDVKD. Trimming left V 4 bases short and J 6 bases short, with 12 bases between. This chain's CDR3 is CATSDSLHREQYF. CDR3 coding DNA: TGTGCCACCAGTGACTCCCTCCATCGCGAGCAGTACTTC.

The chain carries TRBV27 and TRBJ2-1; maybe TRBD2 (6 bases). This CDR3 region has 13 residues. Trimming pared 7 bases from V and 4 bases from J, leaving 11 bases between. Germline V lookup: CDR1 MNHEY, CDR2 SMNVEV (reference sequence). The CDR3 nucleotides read TGTGCCAGCACCTATAGCGGTTACAATGAGCAGTTCTTC. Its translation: CASTYSGYNEQFF.

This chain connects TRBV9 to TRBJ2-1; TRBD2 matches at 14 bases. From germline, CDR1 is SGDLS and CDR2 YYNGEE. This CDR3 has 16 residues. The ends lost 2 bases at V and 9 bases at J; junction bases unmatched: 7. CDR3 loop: CASSVETSGGALEQFF. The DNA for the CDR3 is TGTGCCAGCAGCGTGGAGACTAGCGGGGGGGCCCTTGAGCAGTTCTTC.

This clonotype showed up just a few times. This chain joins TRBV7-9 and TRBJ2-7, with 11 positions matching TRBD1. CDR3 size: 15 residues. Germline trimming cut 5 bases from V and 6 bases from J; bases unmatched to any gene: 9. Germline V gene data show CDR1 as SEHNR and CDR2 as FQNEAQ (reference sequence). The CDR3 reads CASSPTTGTGGEQYF. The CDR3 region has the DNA TGTGCCAGCAGCCCGACTACCGGGACAGGGGGCGAGCAGTACTTC.

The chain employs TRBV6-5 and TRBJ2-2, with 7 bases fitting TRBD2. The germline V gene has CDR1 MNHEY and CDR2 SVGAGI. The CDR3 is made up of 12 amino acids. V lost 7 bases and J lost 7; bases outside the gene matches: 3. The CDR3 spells CASTPGGGELFF. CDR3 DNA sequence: TGTGCCAGCACCCCGGGGGGCGGGGAGCTGTTTTTT.

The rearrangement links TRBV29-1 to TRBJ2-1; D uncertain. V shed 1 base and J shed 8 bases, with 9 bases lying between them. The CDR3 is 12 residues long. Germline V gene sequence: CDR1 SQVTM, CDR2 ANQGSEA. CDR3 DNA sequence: TGCAGCGTTGAAGGGGTTTCGGATGAGCAGTTCTTC. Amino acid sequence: CSVEGVSDEQFF.

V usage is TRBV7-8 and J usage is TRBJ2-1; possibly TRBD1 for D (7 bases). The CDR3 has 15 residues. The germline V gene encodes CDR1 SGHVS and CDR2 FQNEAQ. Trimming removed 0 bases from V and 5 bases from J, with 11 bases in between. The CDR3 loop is CASSLARRGDNEQFF. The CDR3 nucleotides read TGTGCCAGCAGCTTAGCCCGCAGGGGGGACAATGAGCAGTTCTTC.

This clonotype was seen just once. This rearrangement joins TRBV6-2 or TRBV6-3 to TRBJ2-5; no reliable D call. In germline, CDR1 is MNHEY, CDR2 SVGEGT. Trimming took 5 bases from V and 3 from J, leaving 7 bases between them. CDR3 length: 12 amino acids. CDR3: CASSRWKETQYF. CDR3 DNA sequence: TGTGCCAGCAGTCGGTGGAAAGAGACCCAGTACTTC.

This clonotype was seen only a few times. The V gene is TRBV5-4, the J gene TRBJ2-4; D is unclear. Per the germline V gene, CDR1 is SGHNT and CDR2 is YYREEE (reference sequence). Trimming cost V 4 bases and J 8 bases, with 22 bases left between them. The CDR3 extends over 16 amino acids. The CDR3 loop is CASSAYNREAVDIQYF. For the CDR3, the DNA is TGTGCCAGCAGCGCATACAACCGAGAGGCTGTTGACATTCAGTACTTC. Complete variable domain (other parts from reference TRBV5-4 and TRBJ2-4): ETGVTQSPTHLIKTRGQQVTLRCSSQSGHNTVSWYQQALGQGPQFIFQYYREEENGRGNFPPRFSGLQFPNYSSELNVNALELDDSALYLCASSAYNREAVDIQYFGAGTRLSVL.

CDR3 loop: CASSPYTGGGTGELFF. The CDR3 DNA is TGCGCCAGCAGCCCCTATACAGGGGGAGGCACCGGGGAGCTGTTTTTT. The chain combines TRBV5-1 with TRBJ2-2, with TRBD1 matching over 8 bases. The CDR3 contains 16 residues. Trimming at V came to 4 bases and at J to 4 bases, leaving 9 bases not matched to a gene. Germline CDR1 and CDR2: SGHRS and YFSETQ.

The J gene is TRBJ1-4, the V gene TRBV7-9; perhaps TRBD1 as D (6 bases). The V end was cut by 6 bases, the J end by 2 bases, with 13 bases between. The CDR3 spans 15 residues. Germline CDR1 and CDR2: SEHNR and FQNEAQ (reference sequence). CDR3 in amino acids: CASSISGGTNEKLFF. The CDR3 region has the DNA TGTGCCAGCAGTATATCGGGGGGCACTAATGAAAAACTGTTTTTT.

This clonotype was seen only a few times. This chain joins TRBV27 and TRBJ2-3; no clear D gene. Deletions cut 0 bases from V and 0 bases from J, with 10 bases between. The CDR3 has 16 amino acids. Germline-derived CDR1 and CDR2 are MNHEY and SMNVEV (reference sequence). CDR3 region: CASSLSVDSSTDTQYF. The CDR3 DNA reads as TGTGCCAGCAGTTTATCGGTGGATTCTAGCACAGATACGCAGTATTTT.

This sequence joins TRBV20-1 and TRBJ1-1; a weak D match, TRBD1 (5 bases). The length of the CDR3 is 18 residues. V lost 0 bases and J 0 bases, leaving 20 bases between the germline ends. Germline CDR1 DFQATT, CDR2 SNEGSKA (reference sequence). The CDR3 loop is CSARDLPPTGRMNTEAFF. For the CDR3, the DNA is TGCAGTGCTAGAGATCTACCCCCGACGGGACGTATGAACACTGAAGCTTTCTTT.

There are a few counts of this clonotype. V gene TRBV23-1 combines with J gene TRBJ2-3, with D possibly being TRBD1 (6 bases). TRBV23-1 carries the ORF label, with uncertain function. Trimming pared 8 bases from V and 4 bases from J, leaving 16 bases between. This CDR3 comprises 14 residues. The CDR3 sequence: CASPQGLLSDTQYF. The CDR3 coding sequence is TGCGCCAGCCCACAGGGTCTTCTTTCAGATACGCAGTATTTT.

The CDR3 loop reads CASSLDRRRTGGNTEAFF. CDR3 DNA: TGTGCCAGCAGCTTAGATCGGAGAAGGACAGGGGGGAACACTGAAGCTTTCTTT. The gene calls are TRBV11-2 and TRBJ1-1, with 10 bases aligning to TRBD1. The CDR3 loop spans 18 amino acids. Trimming took 0 bases from V and 1 from J; bases not matched to a gene: 8. Germline-derived CDR1 and CDR2 are SGHAT and FQNNGV.

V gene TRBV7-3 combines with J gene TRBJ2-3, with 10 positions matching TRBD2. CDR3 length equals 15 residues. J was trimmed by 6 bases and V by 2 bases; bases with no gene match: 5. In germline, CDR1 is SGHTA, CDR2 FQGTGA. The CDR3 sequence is CASSLGASGGDTQYF. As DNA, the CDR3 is TGTGCCAGCAGCTTAGGCGCTAGCGGGGGCGATACGCAGTATTTT.

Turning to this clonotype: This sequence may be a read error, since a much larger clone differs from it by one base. CDR3 sequence reads: CASSVQYEQYF. CDR3 in DNA: TGTGCCAGCAGTGTACAATACGAGCAGTACTTC. V usage is TRBV6-1 and J usage is TRBJ2-7; D ambiguous. The V gene's germline CDR1 is MNHNS and CDR2 SASEGT. Deletions cut 4 bases from V and 4 bases from J, with 5 bases between. The CDR3 has 11 residues.

Here the CDR3 reads CASSYDSGTDTQYF. Written as DNA, the CDR3 is TGCGCCAGCAGCTACGATAGCGGCACAGATACGCAGTATTTT. J is TRBJ2-3 and V is TRBV5-1; perhaps TRBD2 as D (5 bases). V was trimmed by 3 bases and J by 1 base, leaving 9 bases between them. The CDR3 covers 14 residues. CDR1 and CDR2 (germline): SGHRS, YFSETQ. The full variable domain, rest sourced from reference TRBV5-1 and TRBJ2-3, is KAGVTQTPRYLIKTRGQQVTLSCSPISGHRSVSWYQQTPGQGLQFLFEYFSETQRNKGNFPGRFSGRQFSNSRSEMNVSTLELGDSALYLCASSYDSGTDTQYFGPGTRLTVL.

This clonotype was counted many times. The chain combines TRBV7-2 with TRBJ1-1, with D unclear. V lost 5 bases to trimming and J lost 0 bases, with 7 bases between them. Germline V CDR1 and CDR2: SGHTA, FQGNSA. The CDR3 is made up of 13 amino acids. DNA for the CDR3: TGTGCCAGCAGCCCTTACCTGAACACTGAAGCTTTCTTT. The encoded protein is CASSPYLNTEAFF.

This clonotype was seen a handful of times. As DNA, the CDR3 is TGTGCCAGCAGTTCGCTCGGGCATTCTACTGGGGAGCTGTTTTTT. Amino acids: CASSSLGHSTGELFF. The chain uses TRBV6-2 or TRBV6-3 and TRBJ2-2, with D unclear. Trimming left V 4 bases short and J 8 bases short, with 17 bases between. The CDR3 totals 15 residues. Germline V gene sequence: CDR1 MNHEY, CDR2 SVGEGT.

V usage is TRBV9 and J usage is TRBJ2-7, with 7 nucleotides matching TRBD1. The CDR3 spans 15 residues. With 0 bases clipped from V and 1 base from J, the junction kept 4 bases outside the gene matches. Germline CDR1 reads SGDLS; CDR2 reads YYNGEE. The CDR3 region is CASSVGQGESYEQYF. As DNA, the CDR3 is TGTGCCAGCAGCGTAGGTCAGGGGGAATCCTACGAGCAGTACTTC.

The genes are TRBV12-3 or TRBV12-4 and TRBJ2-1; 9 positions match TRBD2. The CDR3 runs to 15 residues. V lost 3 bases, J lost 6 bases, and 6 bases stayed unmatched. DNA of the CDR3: TGTGCCAGCAGTTTTCGGACTAGCGAGGGCAATGAGCAGTTCTTC. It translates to CASSFRTSEGNEQFF.

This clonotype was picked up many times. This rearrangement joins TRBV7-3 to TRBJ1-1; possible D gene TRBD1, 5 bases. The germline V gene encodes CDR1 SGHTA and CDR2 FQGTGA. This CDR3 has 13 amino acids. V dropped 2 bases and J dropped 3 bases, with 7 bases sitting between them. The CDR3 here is CASSLLGDTEAFF. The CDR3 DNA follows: TGTGCCAGCAGCTTATTAGGGGACACTGAAGCTTTCTTT. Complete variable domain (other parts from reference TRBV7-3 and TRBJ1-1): GAGVSQTPSNKVTEKGKYVELRCDPISGHTALYWYRQSLGQGPEFLIYFQGTGAADDSGLPNDRFFAVRPEGSVSTLKIQRTERGDSAVYLCASSLLGDTEAFFGQGTRLTVV.

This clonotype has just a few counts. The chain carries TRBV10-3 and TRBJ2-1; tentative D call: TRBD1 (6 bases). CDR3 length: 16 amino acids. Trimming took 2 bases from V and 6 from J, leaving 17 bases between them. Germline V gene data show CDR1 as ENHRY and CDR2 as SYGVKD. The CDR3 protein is CAISEITTGPGNEQFF. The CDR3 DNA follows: TGTGCCATCAGTGAGATTACCACAGGGCCTGGCAATGAGCAGTTCTTC.

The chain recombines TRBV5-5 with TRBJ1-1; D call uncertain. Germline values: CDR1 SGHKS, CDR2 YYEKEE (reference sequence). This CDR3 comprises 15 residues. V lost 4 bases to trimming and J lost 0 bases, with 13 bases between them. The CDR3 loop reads CASSRQVNMNTEAFF. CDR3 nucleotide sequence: TGTGCCAGCAGCAGACAAGTGAACATGAACACTGAAGCTTTCTTT. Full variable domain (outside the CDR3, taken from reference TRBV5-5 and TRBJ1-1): DAGVTQSPTHLIKTRGQQVTLRCSPISGHKSVSWYQQVLGQGPQFIFQYYEKEERGRGNFPDRFSARQFPNYSSELNVNALLLGDSALYLCASSRQVNMNTEAFFGQGTRLTVV.

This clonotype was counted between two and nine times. This chain's CDR3 is CATSDFGQPQHF. The CDR3 region has the DNA TGTGCCACCAGTGATTTCGGTCAGCCCCAGCATTTT. The chain joins TRBV24-1 to TRBJ1-5; D uncertain. V lost 1 base, J lost 6 bases, and 3 bases lay in between. This CDR3 has 12 amino acids. Germline V gene data show CDR1 as KGHDR and CDR2 as SFDVKD.